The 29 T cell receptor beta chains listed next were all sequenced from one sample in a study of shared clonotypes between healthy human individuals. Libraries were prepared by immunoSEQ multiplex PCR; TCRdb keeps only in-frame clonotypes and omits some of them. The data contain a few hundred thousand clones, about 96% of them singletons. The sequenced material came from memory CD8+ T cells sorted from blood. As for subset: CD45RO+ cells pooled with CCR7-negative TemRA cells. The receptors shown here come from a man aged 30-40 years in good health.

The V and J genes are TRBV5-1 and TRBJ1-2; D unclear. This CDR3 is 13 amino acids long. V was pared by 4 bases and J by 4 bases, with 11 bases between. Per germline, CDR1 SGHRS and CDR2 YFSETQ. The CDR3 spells CASSNGPSYGYTF. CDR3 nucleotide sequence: TGCGCCAGCAGCAACGGACCGTCCTATGGCTACACCTTC.

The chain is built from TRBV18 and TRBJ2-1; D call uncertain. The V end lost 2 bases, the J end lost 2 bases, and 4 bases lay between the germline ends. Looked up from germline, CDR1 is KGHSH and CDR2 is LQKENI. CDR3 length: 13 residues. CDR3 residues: CASSPAAYNEQFF. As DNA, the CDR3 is TGTGCCAGCTCACCAGCCGCCTACAATGAGCAGTTCTTC. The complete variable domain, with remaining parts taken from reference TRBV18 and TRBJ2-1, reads NAGVMQNPRHLVRRRGQEARLRCSPMKGHSHVYWYRQLPEEGLKFMVYLQKENIIDESGMPKERFSAEFPKEGPSILRIQQVVRGDSAAYFCASSPAAYNEQFFGPGTRLTVL.

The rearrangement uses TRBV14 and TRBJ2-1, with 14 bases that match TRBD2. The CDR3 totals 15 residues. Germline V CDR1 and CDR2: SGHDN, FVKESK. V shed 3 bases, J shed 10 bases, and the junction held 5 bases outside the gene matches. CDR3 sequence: CASSQGLAGVGEQFF. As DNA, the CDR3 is TGTGCCAGCAGCCAGGGACTAGCGGGAGTAGGGGAGCAGTTCTTC.

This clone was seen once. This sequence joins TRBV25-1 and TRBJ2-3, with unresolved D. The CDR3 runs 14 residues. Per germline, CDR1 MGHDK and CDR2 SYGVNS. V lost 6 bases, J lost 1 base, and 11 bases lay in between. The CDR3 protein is CASSLIGGTDTQYF. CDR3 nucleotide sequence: TGTGCCAGCAGCCTAATAGGTGGCACAGATACGCAGTATTTT.

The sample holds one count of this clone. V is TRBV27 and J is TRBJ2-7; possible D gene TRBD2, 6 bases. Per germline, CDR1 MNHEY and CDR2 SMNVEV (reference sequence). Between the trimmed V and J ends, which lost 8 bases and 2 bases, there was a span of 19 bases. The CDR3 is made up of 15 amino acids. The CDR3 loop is CASSRAVSGAYEQYF. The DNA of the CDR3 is TGTGCCAGCTCCCGAGCGGTCTCGGGGGCCTACGAGCAGTACTTC.

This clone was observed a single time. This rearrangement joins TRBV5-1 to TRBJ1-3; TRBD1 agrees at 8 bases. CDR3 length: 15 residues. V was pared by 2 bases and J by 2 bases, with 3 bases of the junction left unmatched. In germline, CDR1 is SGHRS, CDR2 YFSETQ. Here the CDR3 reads CASSLDRGAGNTIYF. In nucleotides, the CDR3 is TGCGCCAGCAGCTTAGACAGGGGAGCTGGAAACACCATATATTTT. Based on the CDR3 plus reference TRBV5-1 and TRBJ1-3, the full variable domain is KAGVTQTPRYLIKTRGQQVTLSCSPISGHRSVSWYQQTPGQGLQFLFEYFSETQRNKGNFPGRFSGRQFSNSRSEMNVSTLELGDSALYLCASSLDRGAGNTIYFGEGSWLTVV.

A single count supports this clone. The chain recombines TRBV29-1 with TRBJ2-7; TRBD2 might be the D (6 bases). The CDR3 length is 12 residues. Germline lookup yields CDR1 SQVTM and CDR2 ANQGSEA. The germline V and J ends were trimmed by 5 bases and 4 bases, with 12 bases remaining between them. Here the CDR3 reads CSVRGAGYEQYF. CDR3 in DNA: TGCAGCGTTCGAGGGGCGGGATACGAGCAGTACTTC.

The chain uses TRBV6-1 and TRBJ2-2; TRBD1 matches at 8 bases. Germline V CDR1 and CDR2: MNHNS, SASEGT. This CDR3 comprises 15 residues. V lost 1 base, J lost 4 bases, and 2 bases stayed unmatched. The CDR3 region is CASSEGTGSTGELFF. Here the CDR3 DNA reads TGTGCCAGCAGTGAAGGGACAGGGAGCACCGGGGAGCTGTTTTTT.

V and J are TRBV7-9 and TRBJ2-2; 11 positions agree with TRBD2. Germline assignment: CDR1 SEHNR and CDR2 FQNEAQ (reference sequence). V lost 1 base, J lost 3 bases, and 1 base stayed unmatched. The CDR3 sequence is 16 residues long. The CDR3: CASSLELAGDTGELFF. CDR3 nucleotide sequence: TGTGCCAGCAGCTTAGAACTAGCGGGGGACACCGGGGAGCTGTTTTTT.

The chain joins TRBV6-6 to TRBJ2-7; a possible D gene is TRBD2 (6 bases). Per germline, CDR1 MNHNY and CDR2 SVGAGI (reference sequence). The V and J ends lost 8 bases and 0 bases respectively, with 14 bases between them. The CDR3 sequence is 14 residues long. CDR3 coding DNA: TGTGCCAGCGTCAAATTCGGGAGCTCCTACGAGCAGTACTTC. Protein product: CASVKFGSSYEQYF.

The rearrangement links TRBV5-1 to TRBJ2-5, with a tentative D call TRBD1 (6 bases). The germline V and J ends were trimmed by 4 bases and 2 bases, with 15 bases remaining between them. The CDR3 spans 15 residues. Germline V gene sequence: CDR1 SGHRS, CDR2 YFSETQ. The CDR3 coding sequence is TGCGCCAGCAGCAACGGAAACAGGGTTCAAGAGACCCAGTACTTC. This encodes CASSNGNRVQETQYF.

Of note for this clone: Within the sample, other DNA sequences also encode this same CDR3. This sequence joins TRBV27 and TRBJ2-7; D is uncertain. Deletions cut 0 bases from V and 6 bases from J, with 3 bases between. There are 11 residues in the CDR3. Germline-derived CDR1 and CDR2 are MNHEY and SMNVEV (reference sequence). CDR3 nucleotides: TGTGCCAGCAGTTTATCGGGCGAGCAGTACTTC. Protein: CASSLSGEQYF.

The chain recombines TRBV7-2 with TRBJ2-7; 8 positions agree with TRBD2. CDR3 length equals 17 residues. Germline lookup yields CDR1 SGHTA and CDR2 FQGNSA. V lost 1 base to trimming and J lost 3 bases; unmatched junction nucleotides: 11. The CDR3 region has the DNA TGTGCCAGCAGCTTAGATAGCGGGACCAACCTTCGCTACGAGCAGTACTTC. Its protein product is CASSLDSGTNLRYEQYF.

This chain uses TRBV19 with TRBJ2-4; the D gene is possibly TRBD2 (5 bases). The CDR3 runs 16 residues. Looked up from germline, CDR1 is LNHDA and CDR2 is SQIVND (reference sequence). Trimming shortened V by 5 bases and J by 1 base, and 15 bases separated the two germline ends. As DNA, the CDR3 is TGTGCCAGTAGTGGGAGCCGAGGCACCGCCAAAAACATTCAGTACTTC. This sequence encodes CASSGSRGTAKNIQYF.

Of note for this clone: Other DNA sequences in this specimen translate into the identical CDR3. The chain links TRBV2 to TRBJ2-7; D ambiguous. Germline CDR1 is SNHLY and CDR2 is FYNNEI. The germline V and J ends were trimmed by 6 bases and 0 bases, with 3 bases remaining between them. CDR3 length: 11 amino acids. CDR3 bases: TGTGCCAGCAGGAGCTCCTACGAGCAGTACTTC. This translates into CASRSSYEQYF.

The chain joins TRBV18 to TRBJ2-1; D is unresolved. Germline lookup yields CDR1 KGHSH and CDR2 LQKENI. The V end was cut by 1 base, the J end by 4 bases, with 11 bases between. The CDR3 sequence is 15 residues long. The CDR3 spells CASSPLAASYNEQFF. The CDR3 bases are TGTGCCAGCTCACCACTAGCCGCTTCTTACAATGAGCAGTTCTTC.

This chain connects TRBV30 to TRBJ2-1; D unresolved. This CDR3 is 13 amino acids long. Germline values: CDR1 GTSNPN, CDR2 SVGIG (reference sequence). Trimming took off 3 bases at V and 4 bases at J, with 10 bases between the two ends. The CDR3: CAWSQTGYNEQFF. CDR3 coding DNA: TGTGCCTGGAGCCAGACTGGATACAATGAGCAGTTCTTC.

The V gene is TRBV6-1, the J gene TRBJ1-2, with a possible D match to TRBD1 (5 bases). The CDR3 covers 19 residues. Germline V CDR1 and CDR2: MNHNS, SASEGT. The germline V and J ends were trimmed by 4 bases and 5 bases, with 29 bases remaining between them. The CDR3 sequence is CASSGAGPGRPPTLYGYTF. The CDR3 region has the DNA TGTGCCAGCAGTGGGGCGGGGCCCGGCAGGCCCCCGACCCTTTATGGCTACACCTTC.

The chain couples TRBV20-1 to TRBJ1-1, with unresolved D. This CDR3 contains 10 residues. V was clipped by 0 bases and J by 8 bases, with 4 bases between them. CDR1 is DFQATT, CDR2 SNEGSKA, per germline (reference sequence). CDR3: CSARDREAFF. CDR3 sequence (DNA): TGCAGTGCTAGAGACAGGGAAGCTTTCTTT.

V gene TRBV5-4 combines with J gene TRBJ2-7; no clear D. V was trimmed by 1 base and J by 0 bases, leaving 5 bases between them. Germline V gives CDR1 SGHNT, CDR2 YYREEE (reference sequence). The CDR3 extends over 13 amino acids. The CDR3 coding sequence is TGTGCCAGCAGCTTGCAGGCCTCCTACGAGCAGTACTTC. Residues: CASSLQASYEQYF.

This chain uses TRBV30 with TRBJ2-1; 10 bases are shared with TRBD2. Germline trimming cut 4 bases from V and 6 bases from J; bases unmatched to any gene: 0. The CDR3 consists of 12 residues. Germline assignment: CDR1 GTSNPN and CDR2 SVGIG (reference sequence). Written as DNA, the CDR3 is TGTGCCTGGACTAGCGGGAGCAATGAGCAGTTCTTC. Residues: CAWTSGSNEQFF.

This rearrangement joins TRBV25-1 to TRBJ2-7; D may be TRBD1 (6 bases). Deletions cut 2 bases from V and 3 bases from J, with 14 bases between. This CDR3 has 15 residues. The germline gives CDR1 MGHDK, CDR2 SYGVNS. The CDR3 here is CASSEPGDRSYEQYF. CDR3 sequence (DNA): TGTGCCAGCAGTGAACCAGGAGACAGGAGCTACGAGCAGTACTTC.

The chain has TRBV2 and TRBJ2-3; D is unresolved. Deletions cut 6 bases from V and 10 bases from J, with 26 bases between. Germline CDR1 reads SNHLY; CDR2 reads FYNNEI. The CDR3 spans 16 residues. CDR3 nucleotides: TGTGCCAGCAGGACGGTTGGGCTGTCCTCCCCAAATGCGCAGTATTTT. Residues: CASRTVGLSSPNAQYF.

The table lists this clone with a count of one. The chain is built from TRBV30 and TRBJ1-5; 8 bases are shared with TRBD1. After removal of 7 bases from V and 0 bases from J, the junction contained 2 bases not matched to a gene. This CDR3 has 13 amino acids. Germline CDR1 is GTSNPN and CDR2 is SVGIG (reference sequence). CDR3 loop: CASGQDSNQPQHF. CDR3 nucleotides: TGTGCCTCGGGACAGGATAGCAATCAGCCCCAGCATTTT.

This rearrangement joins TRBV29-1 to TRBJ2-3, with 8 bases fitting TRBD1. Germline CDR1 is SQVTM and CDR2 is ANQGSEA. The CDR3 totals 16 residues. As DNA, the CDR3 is TGCAGTTTTACCGAACGGGGCAGGGGGCGAACAGATACGCAGTATTTT. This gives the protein CSFTERGRGRTDTQYF.

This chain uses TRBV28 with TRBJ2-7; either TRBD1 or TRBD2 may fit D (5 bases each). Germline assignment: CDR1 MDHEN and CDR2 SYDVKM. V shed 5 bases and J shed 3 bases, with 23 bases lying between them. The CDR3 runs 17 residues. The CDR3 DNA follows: TGTGCCAGCAGTCGCTGGCAAGCGAGGGGTTCCCTCTACGAGCAGTACTTC. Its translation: CASSRWQARGSLYEQYF.

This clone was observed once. CDR3 sequence (DNA): TGTGCCAGCTCACCACCCTCTAGGGCTCCCAATGAGCAGTTCTTC. Its protein product is CASSPPSRAPNEQFF. The chain carries TRBV18 and TRBJ2-1, with D unresolved. Per the germline V gene, CDR1 is KGHSH and CDR2 is LQKENI. V was cut by 0 bases and J by 6 bases, with 12 bases left in between. The CDR3 totals 15 residues.

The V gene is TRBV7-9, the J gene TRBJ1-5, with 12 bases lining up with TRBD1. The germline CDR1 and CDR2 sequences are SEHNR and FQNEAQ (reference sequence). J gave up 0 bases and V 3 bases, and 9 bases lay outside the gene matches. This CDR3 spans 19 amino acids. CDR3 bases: TGTGCCAGCAGCTTGACTTCGGGACAGGGGGCTTATAGCAATCAGCCCCAGCATTTT. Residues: CASSLTSGQGAYSNQPQHF.

CDR3 nucleotide sequence: TGTGCCTGGAGTAGGGGTCAAATCGCGTACTTC. Encoded protein: CAWSRGQIAYF. The rearrangement uses TRBV30 and TRBJ2-7; D is possibly TRBD1 (5 bases). Between the trimmed V and J ends, which lost 2 bases and 12 bases, there was a span of 14 bases. Per the germline V gene, CDR1 is GTSNPN and CDR2 is SVGIG (reference sequence). The CDR3 length is 11 residues.